The clone carrying this TCR beta chain was counted once. The CDR3 covers 16 residues. Trimming shortened V by 1 base and J by 7 bases, and 15 bases separated the two germline ends. CDR1 is SGHDT and CDR2 is YYEEEE in the germline V gene. The Seattle site enrolled patients during active infection and followed them longitudinally. The source of the sample is a study of blood T cell repertoires in COVID-19. About the study: Acute and convalescent COVID-19 specimens originated in the United States, Italy and Spain. PBMCs, B-cell-depleted T cells, or T cells were the source of the cDNA or gDNA that made up the material.

Source study methods: Estimation of nucleated cell counts relied on the amplification of reference gene primers. Sequencing was performed with immunoSEQ multiplex PCR; in TCRdb, only in-frame clones are kept and a portion is missing. D and trimming were read from the DNA, whereas the V and J calls and clone size are those reported in that table. The sample includes around 140,000 clones, 75% to 90% of them seen just once. This chain joins TRBV5-6 and TRBJ1-6; D call uncertain. Sequencing used peripheral blood. This clonotype was obtained from a man in his 60s with COVID-19, enrolled during active disease. DNA of the CDR3: TGTGCCAGCAGCTTGTACGTGGGGTCGGGGAATTCACCCCTCCACTTT. Translation: CASSLYVGSGNSPLHF.